These 25 T cell receptor beta chains were sequenced from one sample in a study of blood T cell repertoires in COVID-19. The table came from immunoSEQ multiplex PCR; TCRdb's copy has only in-frame clones and leaves some out. The data hold almost 80,000 clones, with approximately 80% observed a single time. Sequencing input: peripheral blood. Receptors were obtained from a woman aged 70-85 years with acute or convalescent COVID-19.

This clone was counted between two and nine times. V gene TRBV21-1 combines with J gene TRBJ2-1; TRBD2 was called by the table and not checked on the DNA. TRBV21-1 is labeled a pseudogene. The length of the CDR3 is 15 residues. The CDR3 bases are TGTGCCAGCAGCAAGGGGGGGAGCTCCTACAATGAGCAGTTCTTC. As protein: CASSKGGSSYNEQFF.

The chain employs TRBV19 and TRBJ2-2, with a weak D call TRBD1 (6 bases). The CDR3 loop spans 13 amino acids. Looked up from germline, CDR1 is LNHDA and CDR2 is SQIVND (reference sequence). Trimming shortened V by 5 bases and J by 6 bases, and 10 bases separated the two germline ends. The CDR3 sequence: CASSRTEPGELFF. In DNA, the CDR3 is TGTGCCAGTAGTCGGACAGAACCCGGGGAGCTGTTTTTT.

The chain carries TRBV7-3 and TRBJ1-1; 8 bases align to TRBD1. The CDR3 covers 15 residues. In germline, CDR1 is SGHTA, CDR2 FQGTGA. After removal of 2 bases from V and 5 bases from J, the junction contained 7 bases not matched to a gene. The CDR3 DNA reads as TGTGCCAGCAGCTTAGGCCACAGGGGGGGAACTGAAGCTTTCTTT. Translation gives CASSLGHRGGTEAFF.

The V and J genes are TRBV2 and TRBJ1-4; D not certain. V lost 5 bases to trimming and J lost 4 bases, with 14 bases between them. The CDR3 is made up of 15 amino acids. Germline V gene data show CDR1 as SNHLY and CDR2 as FYNNEI. CDR3 sequence: CASSSSGLYNEKLFF. The CDR3 region has the DNA TGTGCCAGCAGTTCCTCAGGTCTCTATAATGAAAAACTGTTTTTT.

J is TRBJ1-2 and V is TRBV24-1; 8 nucleotides match TRBD1. The CDR3 length is 14 residues. Germline V lookup: CDR1 KGHDR, CDR2 SFDVKD. Germline trimming cut 1 base from V and 6 bases from J; bases unmatched to any gene: 3. As DNA, the CDR3 is TGTGCCACCAGTGATTTTTCAGGGGGCAATGGCTACACCTTC. It specifies CATSDFSGGNGYTF.

This chain uses TRBV19 with TRBJ2-1, with TRBD2 matching 12 bases. The CDR3 is 15 amino acids. The V segment lost 3 bases and the J segment 9 bases; nucleotides outside the gene matches: 6. The V gene's germline CDR1 is LNHDA and CDR2 SQIVND (reference sequence). The CDR3 is CASSMLAGGPSEQFF. For the CDR3, the DNA is TGTGCCAGTAGTATGCTAGCGGGAGGGCCCAGTGAGCAGTTCTTC.

CDR3 DNA sequence: TGTGCCAGCAGCCAAACGAGGGAACGCACAGATACGCAGTATTTT. This gives the protein CASSQTRERTDTQYF. The V call is TRBV3-1 (or the pseudogene TRBV3-2), the J call TRBJ2-3; D may be TRBD2 (5 bases). CDR1 is LGHDT and CDR2 is YNNKEL in the germline V gene (reference sequence). The CDR3 covers 15 residues. Trimming left V 2 bases short and J 1 base short, with 10 bases between.

This clone is labeled medium-sized (0.01 to 0.1%). The chain is built from TRBV5-1 and TRBJ1-1; 8 positions match TRBD1. The trim removed 4 bases at V and 0 bases at J, leaving 8 bases unmatched. The CDR3 is made up of 16 amino acids. Germline CDR1 SGHRS, CDR2 YFSETQ. CDR3 in DNA: TGCGCCAGCAGCCCCCGGACAGGGTCCGTGAACACTGAAGCTTTCTTT. Its translation is CASSPRTGSVNTEAFF. Complete variable domain (other parts from reference TRBV5-1 and TRBJ1-1): KAGVTQTPRYLIKTRGQQVTLSCSPISGHRSVSWYQQTPGQGLQFLFEYFSETQRNKGNFPGRFSGRQFSNSRSEMNVSTLELGDSALYLCASSPRTGSVNTEAFFGQGTRLTVV.

V usage is TRBV10-1 and J usage is TRBJ2-1; 12 nucleotides match TRBD2. V was pared by 3 bases and J by 5 bases, with 5 bases of the junction left unmatched. Germline CDR1 reads WNHNN; CDR2 reads SYGVQD (reference sequence). This CDR3 is 16 amino acids long. The CDR3 spells CASSDPSGRADNEQFF. The DNA for the CDR3 is TGCGCCAGCAGTGACCCTAGCGGGAGGGCCGACAATGAGCAGTTCTTC.

This clone was observed once. The chain carries TRBV20-1 and TRBJ1-2; TRBD1 might be the D (5 bases). Germline lookup yields CDR1 DFQATT and CDR2 SNEGSKA (reference sequence). With 1 base removed from V and 5 bases from J, the gap between germline ends came to 5 bases. The CDR3 has 11 residues. CDR3 in amino acids: CSARAGYGYTF. CDR3 sequence (DNA): TGCAGTGCTAGAGCAGGGTATGGCTACACCTTC.

The rearrangement uses TRBV3-1 (or the pseudogene TRBV3-2) and TRBJ2-1, with D unresolved. The ends were cut back, 0 bases at V and 0 bases at J, with 9 bases in the middle. There are 16 residues in the CDR3. CDR1 and CDR2 from the germline V gene are LGHDT and YNNKEL (reference sequence). CDR3 nucleotide sequence: TGTGCCAGCAGCCAAGATGCGGAAAGCTCCTACAATGAGCAGTTCTTC. It translates to CASSQDAESSYNEQFF.

This chain connects TRBV6-5 to TRBJ2-1; possibly TRBD1 for D (5 bases). The CDR3 spans 15 residues. From germline, CDR1 is MNHEY and CDR2 SVGAGI. V dropped 7 bases and J dropped 9 bases, with 22 bases sitting between them. The CDR3 region has the DNA TGTGCCAGCACGAGGCCCGCCGCAGGGAAGGGTGAGCAGTTCTTC. Protein sequence: CASTRPAAGKGEQFF.

The chain uses TRBV2 and TRBJ1-2; TRBD1 is a possible D gene (5 bases). The germline V gene has CDR1 SNHLY and CDR2 FYNNEI. The CDR3 is 15 residues long. Trimming removed 8 bases at V and 2 bases at J, with 18 bases between. DNA of the CDR3: TGTGCCAGCGACAGATCCGATTCTAACAACTATGGCTACACCTTC. It encodes CASDRSDSNNYGYTF. Full variable domain (missing parts from reference TRBV2 and TRBJ1-2): EPEVTQTPSHQVTQMGQEVILRCVPISNHLYFYWYRQILGQKVEFLVSFYNNEISEKSEIFDDQFSVERPDGSNFTLKIRSTKLEDSAMYFCASDRSDSNNYGYTFGSGTRLTVV.

V usage is TRBV11-2 and J usage is TRBJ2-7, with TRBD2 identical over 9 bases. This CDR3 spans 15 amino acids. CDR1 and CDR2 (germline): SGHAT, FQNNGV. V shed 5 bases and J 0 bases; nucleotides not matched to a gene: 5. The CDR3 loop is CASSASSGTSYEQYF. The CDR3 nucleotides are TGTGCCAGCAGCGCCTCTAGCGGGACCTCCTACGAGCAGTACTTC.

The chain recombines TRBV12-3 or TRBV12-4 with TRBJ1-2, with TRBD1 as a possible D gene (6 bases). V lost 4 bases to trimming and J lost 7 bases, with 13 bases between them. The CDR3 extends over 13 amino acids. This CDR3 is CASSSNGRGGYTF. CDR3 nucleotide sequence: TGTGCCAGCAGTTCAAATGGCAGGGGTGGCTACACCTTC.

This chain connects TRBV24-1 to TRBJ2-7, with D possibly being TRBD1 (6 bases). The CDR3 extends over 14 amino acids. V was trimmed by 3 bases and J by 6 bases, leaving 14 bases between them. Germline-derived CDR1 and CDR2 are KGHDR and SFDVKD. The CDR3 region is CATSDTRGEFEQYF. The DNA of the CDR3 is TGTGCCACCAGTGATACCAGGGGAGAGTTCGAGCAGTACTTC.

The rearrangement joins TRBV27 to TRBJ1-6, with 8 bases matching TRBD1. Unmatched junction bases numbered 10, after V lost 9 bases and J lost 12 bases. CDR3 length equals 13 residues. Looked up from germline, CDR1 is MNHEY and CDR2 is SMNVEV (reference sequence). The CDR3 region has the DNA TGTGCCAGTTCAAGGACAGGGTGGGAACCCCTCCACTTT. This encodes CASSRTGWEPLHF.

This rearrangement joins TRBV2 to TRBJ1-2; D unresolved. Germline CDR1 and CDR2: SNHLY and FYNNEI. V was trimmed by 3 bases and J by 0 bases, leaving 8 bases between them. The CDR3 sequence is 14 residues long. CDR3 loop: CASSDVHPNYGYTF. CDR3 DNA: TGTGCCAGCAGTGACGTACACCCTAACTATGGCTACACCTTC.

The chain recombines TRBV5-1 with TRBJ1-1; 8 bases agree with TRBD1. This CDR3 is 15 amino acids long. The ends lost 7 bases at V and 2 bases at J; junction bases unmatched: 10. Per the germline V gene, CDR1 is SGHRS and CDR2 is YFSETQ. CDR3 region: CASSTTGGGNTEAFF. The CDR3 nucleotides are TGCGCCAGCTCTACAACAGGGGGAGGTAACACTGAAGCTTTCTTT.

The V gene is TRBV21-1, the J gene TRBJ1-2; TRBD1 is taken as the D call from the table, unchecked against the DNA. TRBV21-1 is a known pseudogene. The CDR3 length is 13 residues. CDR3 in DNA: TGTGCCAGAAACAGGAATTTAGTCCGTGGCTACACCTTC. Translation: CARNRNLVRGYTF.

V is TRBV6-1 and J is TRBJ1-2, with D unresolved. Germline V CDR1 and CDR2: MNHNS, SASEGT. Trimming removed 3 bases at V and 6 bases at J, with 14 bases between. This CDR3 comprises 14 residues. The CDR3 region is CASSETRTENGYTF. The CDR3 nucleotides read TGTGCCAGCAGTGAGACTAGGACGGAAAATGGCTACACCTTC.

This clone has only one observation. The V call is TRBV5-1, the J call TRBJ2-1, with D unresolved. Germline V gene data show CDR1 as SGHRS and CDR2 as YFSETQ. There are 16 residues in the CDR3. Trimming removed 4 bases from V and 3 bases from J, with 17 bases in between. Here the CDR3 DNA reads TGCGCCAGCAGCCCCACCGATATCGAGGTCTACAATGAGCAGTTCTTC. This translates into CASSPTDIEVYNEQFF.

This clone has more than one count but fewer than ten. The chain's CDR3 is CASSAIGTGATFEQYF. The CDR3 nucleotides are TGCGCCAGCAGCGCGATAGGGACAGGGGCAACCTTCGAGCAGTACTTC. This rearrangement joins TRBV5-1 to TRBJ2-7, with TRBD1 identical over 10 bases. CDR1 and CDR2 (germline): SGHRS, YFSETQ. V gave up 4 bases and J gave up 6 bases; unmatched junction bases: 13. The CDR3 extends over 16 amino acids.

The chain employs TRBV7-3 and TRBJ1-2, with 7 bases fitting TRBD1. The CDR3 has 14 residues. V shed 2 bases, J shed 5 bases, and the junction held 5 bases outside the gene matches. The V gene's germline CDR1 is SGHTA and CDR2 FQGTGA. The CDR3: CASSLGGGAYGYTF. CDR3 nucleotide sequence: TGTGCCAGCAGCTTAGGAGGGGGCGCTTATGGCTACACCTTC. The variable domain in full, with the rest retrieved from reference TRBV7-3 and TRBJ1-2, is GAGVSQTPSNKVTEKGKYVELRCDPISGHTALYWYRQSLGQGPEFLIYFQGTGAADDSGLPNDRFFAVRPEGSVSTLKIQRTERGDSAVYLCASSLGGGAYGYTFGSGTRLTVV.

The chain couples TRBV19 to TRBJ2-1; 8 bases align to TRBD2. This CDR3 is 17 amino acids long. The V and J ends lost 6 bases and 0 bases, in that order; junction bases with no gene match: 10. The germline V gene has CDR1 LNHDA and CDR2 SQIVND (reference sequence). In DNA form, the CDR3 reads TGTGCCAGTAGATACAGCGGGGGCCGGGGCTCCTACAATGAGCAGTTCTTC. Its translation: CASRYSGGRGSYNEQFF. The full variable domain, with the rest looked up from reference TRBV19 and TRBJ2-1, is DGGITQSPKYLFRKEGQNVTLSCEQNLNHDAMYWYRQDPGQGLRLIYYSQIVNDFQKGDIAEGYSVSREKKESFPLTVTSAQKNPTAFYLCASRYSGGRGSYNEQFFGPGTRLTVL.